This T cell receptor beta chain was found in a study of patients and donors after allogeneic stem cell transplantation. With 4 bases removed from V and 2 bases from J, the gap between germline ends came to 11 bases. This CDR3 is built from 14 residues. Germline V gene sequence: CDR1 LGHDT, CDR2 YNNKEL (reference sequence). One entry per CDR3 protein, called by TCRdb with MiXCR from the RT-PCR reads. The sample includes about 200,000 distinct CDR3 sequences, 35% to 45% of them seen just once. This clonotype was found many times. The clonotype originates from a human donor who was either an allogeneic HSCT recipient or a stem cell or donor lymphocyte infusion donor (not recorded which). It is not recorded whose cells these are; they may come from a transplant donor. The chain links TRBV3-1 to TRBJ1-1; D remains ambiguous. The specimen was blood, either unsorted or a sorted T cell fraction (not recorded which). CDR3 amino acids: CASSPPDGNTEAFF. CDR3 coding DNA: TGTGCCAGCAGCCCCCCGGACGGAAACACTGAAGCTTTCTTT.